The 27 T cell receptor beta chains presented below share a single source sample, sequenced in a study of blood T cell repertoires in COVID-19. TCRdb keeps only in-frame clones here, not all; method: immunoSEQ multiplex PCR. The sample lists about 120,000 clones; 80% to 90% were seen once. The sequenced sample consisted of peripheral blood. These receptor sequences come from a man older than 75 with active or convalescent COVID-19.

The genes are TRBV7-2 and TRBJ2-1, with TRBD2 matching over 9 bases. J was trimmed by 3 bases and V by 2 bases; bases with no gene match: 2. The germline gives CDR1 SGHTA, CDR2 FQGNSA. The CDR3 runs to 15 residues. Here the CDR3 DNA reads TGTGCCAGCAGCTTATGGCGGGGGGGCTACAATGAGCAGTTCTTC. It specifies CASSLWRGGYNEQFF. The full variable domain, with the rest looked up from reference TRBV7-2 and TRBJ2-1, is GAGVSQSPSNKVTEKGKDVELRCDPISGHTALYWYRQSLGQGLEFLIYFQGNSAPDKSGLPSDRFSAERTGGSVSTLTIQRTQQEDSAVYLCASSLWRGGYNEQFFGPGTRLTVL.

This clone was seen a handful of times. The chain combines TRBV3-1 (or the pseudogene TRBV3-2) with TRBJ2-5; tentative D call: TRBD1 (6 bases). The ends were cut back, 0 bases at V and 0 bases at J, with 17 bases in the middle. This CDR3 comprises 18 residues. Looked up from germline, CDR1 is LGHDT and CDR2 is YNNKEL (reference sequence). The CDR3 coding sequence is TGTGCCAGCAGCCAAGATATCGGCAGGGGAGTGGACCAAGAGACCCAGTACTTC. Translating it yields CASSQDIGRGVDQETQYF.

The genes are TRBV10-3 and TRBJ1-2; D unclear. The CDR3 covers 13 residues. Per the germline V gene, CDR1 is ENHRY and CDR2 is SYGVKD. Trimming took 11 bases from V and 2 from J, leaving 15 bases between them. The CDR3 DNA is TGTGCCGGTGGGGAGGGAATAAACTATGGCTACACCTTC. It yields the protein CAGGEGINYGYTF.

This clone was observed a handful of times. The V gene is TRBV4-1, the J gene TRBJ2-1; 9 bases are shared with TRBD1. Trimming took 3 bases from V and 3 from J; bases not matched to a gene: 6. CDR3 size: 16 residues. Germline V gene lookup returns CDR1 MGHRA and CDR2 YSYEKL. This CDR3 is CASSQRDRGGYNEQFF. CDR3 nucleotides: TGCGCCAGCAGCCAGAGAGACAGGGGGGGCTACAATGAGCAGTTCTTC.

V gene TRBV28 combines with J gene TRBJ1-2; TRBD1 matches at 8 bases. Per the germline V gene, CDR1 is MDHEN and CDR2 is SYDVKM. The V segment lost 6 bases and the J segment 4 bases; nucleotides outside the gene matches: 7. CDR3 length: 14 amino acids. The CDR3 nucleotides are TGTGCCAGCAGACGGACAGGGCTGGTCTATGGCTACACCTTC. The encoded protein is CASRRTGLVYGYTF.

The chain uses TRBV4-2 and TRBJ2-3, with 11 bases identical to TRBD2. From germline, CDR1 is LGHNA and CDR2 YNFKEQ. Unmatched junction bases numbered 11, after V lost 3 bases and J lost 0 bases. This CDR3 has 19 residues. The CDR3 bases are TGTGCCAGCAGCCACTTAGCGGGGGGGCCTGGTGGTAGCACAGATACGCAGTATTTT. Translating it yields CASSHLAGGPGGSTDTQYF.

CDR3 sequence reads: CASSLDLGTQYF. CDR3 DNA sequence: TGTGCCAGCAGCTTGGATCTAGGTACGCAGTATTTT. The rearrangement joins TRBV5-6 to TRBJ2-3; no clear D. Trimming cost V 0 bases and J 8 bases, with 7 bases left between them. Germline loops: CDR1 SGHDT, CDR2 YYEEEE. The CDR3 totals 12 residues.

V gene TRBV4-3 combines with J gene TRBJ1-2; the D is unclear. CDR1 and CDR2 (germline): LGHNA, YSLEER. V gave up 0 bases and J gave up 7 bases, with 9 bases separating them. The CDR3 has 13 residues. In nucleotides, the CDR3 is TGCGCCAGCAGCCAAGAGGGAGGAGGTGGCTACACCTTC. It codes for CASSQEGGGGYTF.

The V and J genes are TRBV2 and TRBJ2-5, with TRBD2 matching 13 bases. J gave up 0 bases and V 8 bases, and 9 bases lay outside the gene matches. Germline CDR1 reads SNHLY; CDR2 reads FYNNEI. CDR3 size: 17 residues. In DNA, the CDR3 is TGTGCCAGCGATGCCGGGACTAGCGGGGCGTACCAAGAGACCCAGTACTTC. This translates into CASDAGTSGAYQETQYF.

The DNA of the CDR3 is TGTGCCATCAGTGAGTCGACTGCGGAGGGCTACACCTTC. Its protein is CAISESTAEGYTF. The chain combines TRBV10-3 with TRBJ1-2; D is ambiguous. Germline V gene data show CDR1 as ENHRY and CDR2 as SYGVKD. V was clipped by 0 bases and J by 8 bases, with 10 bases between them. This CDR3 spans 13 amino acids.

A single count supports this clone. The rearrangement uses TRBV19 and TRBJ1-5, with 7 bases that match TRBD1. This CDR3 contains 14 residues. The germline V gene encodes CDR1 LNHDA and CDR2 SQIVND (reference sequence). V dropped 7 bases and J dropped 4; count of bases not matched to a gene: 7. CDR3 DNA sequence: TGTGCCAGTACCTCAGACAGGGTAAATCAGCCCCAGCATTTT. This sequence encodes CASTSDRVNQPQHF.

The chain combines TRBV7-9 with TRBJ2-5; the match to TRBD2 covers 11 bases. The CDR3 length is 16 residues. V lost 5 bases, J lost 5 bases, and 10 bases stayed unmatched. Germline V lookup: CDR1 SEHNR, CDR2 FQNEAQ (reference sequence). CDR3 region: CASSPHLASGGETQYF. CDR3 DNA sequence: TGTGCCAGCAGCCCCCATTTGGCTAGCGGGGGGGAGACCCAGTACTTC.

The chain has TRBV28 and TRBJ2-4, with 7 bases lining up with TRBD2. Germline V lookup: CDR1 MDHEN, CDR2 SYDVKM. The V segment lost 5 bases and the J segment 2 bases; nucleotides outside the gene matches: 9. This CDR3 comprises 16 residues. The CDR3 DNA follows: TGTGCCAGCAGTATCCCGACGGGGGGTACCAAAAACATTCAGTACTTC. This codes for CASSIPTGGTKNIQYF.

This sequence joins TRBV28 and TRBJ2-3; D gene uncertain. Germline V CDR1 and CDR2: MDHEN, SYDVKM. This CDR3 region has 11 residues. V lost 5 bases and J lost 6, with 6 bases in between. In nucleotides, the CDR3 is TGTGCCAGCAGTCAGTTTGATACGCAGTATTTT. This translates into CASSQFDTQYF.

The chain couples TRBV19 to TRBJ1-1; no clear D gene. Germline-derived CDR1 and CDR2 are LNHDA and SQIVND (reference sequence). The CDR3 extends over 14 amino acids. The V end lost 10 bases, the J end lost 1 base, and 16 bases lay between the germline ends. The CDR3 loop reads CATKREATNTEAFF. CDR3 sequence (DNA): TGTGCCACTAAAAGGGAGGCGACGAACACTGAAGCTTTCTTT.

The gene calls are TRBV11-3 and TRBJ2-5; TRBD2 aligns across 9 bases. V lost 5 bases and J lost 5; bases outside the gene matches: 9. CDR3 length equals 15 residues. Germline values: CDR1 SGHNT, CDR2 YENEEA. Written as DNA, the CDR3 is TGTGCCAGCAGCCCGGGCGGGGGGGCGAGGGAGACCCAGTACTTC. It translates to CASSPGGGARETQYF.

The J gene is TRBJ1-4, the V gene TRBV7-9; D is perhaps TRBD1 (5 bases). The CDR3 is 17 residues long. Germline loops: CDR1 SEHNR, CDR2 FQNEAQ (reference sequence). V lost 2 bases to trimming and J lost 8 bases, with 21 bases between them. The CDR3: CASSLPPLGGLGEKLFF. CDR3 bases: TGTGCCAGCAGCTTACCCCCCTTGGGGGGATTGGGGGAAAAACTGTTTTTT.

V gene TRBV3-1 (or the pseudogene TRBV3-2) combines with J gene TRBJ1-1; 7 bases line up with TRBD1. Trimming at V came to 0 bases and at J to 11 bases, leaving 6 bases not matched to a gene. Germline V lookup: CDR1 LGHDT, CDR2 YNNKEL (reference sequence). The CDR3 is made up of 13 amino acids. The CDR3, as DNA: TGTGCCAGCAGCCAAGAAGGGGGCAATGTGGCTTTCTTT. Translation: CASSQEGGNVAFF.

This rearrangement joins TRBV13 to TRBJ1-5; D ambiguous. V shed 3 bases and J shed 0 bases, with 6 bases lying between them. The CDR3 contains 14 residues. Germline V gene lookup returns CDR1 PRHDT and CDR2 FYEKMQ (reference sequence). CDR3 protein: CASSFGYSNQPQHF. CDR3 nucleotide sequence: TGTGCCAGCAGCTTCGGGTATAGCAATCAGCCCCAGCATTTT. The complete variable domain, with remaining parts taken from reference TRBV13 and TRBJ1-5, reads AAGVIQSPRHLIKEKRETATLKCYPIPRHDTVYWYQQGPGQDPQFLISFYEKMQSDKGSIPDRFSAQQFSDYHSELNMSSLELGDSALYFCASSFGYSNQPQHFGDGTRLSIL.

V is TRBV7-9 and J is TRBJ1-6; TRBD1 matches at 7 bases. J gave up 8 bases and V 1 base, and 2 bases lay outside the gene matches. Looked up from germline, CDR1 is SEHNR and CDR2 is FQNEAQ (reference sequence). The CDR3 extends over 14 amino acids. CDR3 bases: TGTGCCAGCAGCTTAGGACAGGGCGATTCACCCCTCCACTTT. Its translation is CASSLGQGDSPLHF. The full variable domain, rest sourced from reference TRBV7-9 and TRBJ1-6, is DTGVSQNPRHKITKRGQNVTFRCDPISEHNRLYWYRQTLGQGPEFLTYFQNEAQLEKSRLLSDRFSAERPKGSFSTLEIQRTEQGDSAMYLCASSLGQGDSPLHFGNGTRLTVT.

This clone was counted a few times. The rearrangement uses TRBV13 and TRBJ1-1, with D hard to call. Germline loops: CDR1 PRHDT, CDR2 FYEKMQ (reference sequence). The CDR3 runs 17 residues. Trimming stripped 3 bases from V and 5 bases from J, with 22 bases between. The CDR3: CASSLPFPAGGETEAFF. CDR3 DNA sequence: TGTGCCAGCAGCTTGCCTTTCCCCGCGGGTGGGGAAACTGAAGCTTTCTTT.

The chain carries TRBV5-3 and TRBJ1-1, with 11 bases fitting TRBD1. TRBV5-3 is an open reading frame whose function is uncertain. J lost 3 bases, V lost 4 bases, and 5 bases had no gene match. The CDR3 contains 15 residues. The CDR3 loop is CARSPDRGQDTEAFF. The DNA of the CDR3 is TGTGCCAGAAGCCCGGACAGGGGGCAGGACACTGAAGCTTTCTTT.

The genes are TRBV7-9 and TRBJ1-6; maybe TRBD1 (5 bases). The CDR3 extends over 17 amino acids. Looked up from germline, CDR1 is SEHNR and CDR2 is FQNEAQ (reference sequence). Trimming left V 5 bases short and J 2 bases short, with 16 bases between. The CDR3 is CASSHAGQGAYNSPLHF. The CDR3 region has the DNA TGTGCCAGCAGCCACGCCGGGCAGGGCGCCTATAATTCACCCCTCCACTTT. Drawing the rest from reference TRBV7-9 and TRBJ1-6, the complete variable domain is DTGVSQNPRHKITKRGQNVTFRCDPISEHNRLYWYRQTLGQGPEFLTYFQNEAQLEKSRLLSDRFSAERPKGSFSTLEIQRTEQGDSAMYLCASSHAGQGAYNSPLHFGNGTRLTVT.

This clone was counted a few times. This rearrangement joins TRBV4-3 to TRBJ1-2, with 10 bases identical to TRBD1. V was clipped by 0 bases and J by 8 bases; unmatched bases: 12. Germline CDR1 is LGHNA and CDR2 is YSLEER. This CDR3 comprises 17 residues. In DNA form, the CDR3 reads TGCGCCAGCAGCCAAGATCCTCCGCGGGACAGGGGTGGCGGCTACACCTTC. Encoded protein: CASSQDPPRDRGGGYTF.

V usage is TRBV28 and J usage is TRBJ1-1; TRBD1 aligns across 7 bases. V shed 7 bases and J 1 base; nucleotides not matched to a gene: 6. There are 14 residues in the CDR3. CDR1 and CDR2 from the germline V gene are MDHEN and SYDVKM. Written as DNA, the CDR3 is TGTGCCAGCAAGATTGGACAGGCGAACACTGAAGCTTTCTTT. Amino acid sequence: CASKIGQANTEAFF.

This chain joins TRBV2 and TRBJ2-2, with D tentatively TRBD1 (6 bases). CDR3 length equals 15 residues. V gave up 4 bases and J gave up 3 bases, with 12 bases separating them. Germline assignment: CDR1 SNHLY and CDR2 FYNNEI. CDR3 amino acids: CASSGSGAYTGELFF. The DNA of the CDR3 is TGTGCCAGCAGTGGATCAGGGGCGTACACCGGGGAGCTGTTTTTT.

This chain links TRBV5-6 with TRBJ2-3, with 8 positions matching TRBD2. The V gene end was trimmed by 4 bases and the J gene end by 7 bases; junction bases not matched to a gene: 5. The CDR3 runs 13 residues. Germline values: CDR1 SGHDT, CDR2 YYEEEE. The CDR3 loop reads CASSTGLANTQYF. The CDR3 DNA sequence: TGTGCCAGCAGCACCGGACTAGCAAATACGCAGTATTTT.